Included here is one TCR beta chain sequence, with context. What it binds is unknown. This sample stems from a study of cytomegalovirus exposure and HLA in healthy donors. Findings of the study overall: According to the study, roughly 160 TCR beta chains were cytomegalovirus-associated. Among immune exposure information, only CMV serostatus was available. A later analysis by the authors found several of the most significant clusters apparently linked to common viral pathogens.

The CDR3 runs 15 residues. Trimming took 7 bases from V and 5 from J; bases not matched to a gene: 8. Germline V CDR1 and CDR2: MNHNY, SVGAGI (reference sequence). The study ran its PCR with 60 Vbeta and 13 Jbeta primers. TCRdb keeps only in-frame clones here, not all; method: immunoSEQ multiplex PCR. The table lists about 190,000 clones, roughly 84% of them singletons. The V and J genes are TRBV6-6 and TRBJ1-4, with 9 bases fitting TRBD1. The clonotype comes from a boy aged 10-17 years in good health and CMV-seronegative. Sequencing input: PBMCs. The CDR3 sequence is CASTTPGTGNEKLFF. The CDR3, as DNA: TGTGCCAGCACCACACCCGGGACAGGGAATGAAAAACTGTTTTTT.